The 17 T cell receptor beta chains listed next were all sequenced from one sample in a study of T cell repertoires in aging, cancer and after chemotherapy. Rearranged V-D-J TRB sequences were amplified with a mixed TRB-A/B primer pool. TCRdb processed the multiplex PCR reads anew with MiXCR; each CDR3 protein has one entry. The sample consists of approximately 10,000 distinct CDR3 sequences, under 55% of them appearing once. Amplification of TCR beta used genomic DNA extracted from peripheral blood. Sequenced: blood. These receptors originate from a human donor in good health.

This rearrangement joins TRBV30 to TRBJ2-3; D might be TRBD2 (5 bases). Trimming took 5 bases from V and 5 from J, leaving 20 bases between them. The CDR3 is made up of 15 amino acids. Germline CDR1 GTSNPN, CDR2 SVGIG (reference sequence). This CDR3 reads CAWGKNRGSGDTQYF. The DNA of the CDR3 is TGTGCCTGGGGTAAAAACCGGGGATCCGGAGATACGCAGTATTTT.

The V call is TRBV15, the J call TRBJ2-7, with D possibly matching TRBD1 (5 bases). The CDR3 contains 13 residues. Germline CDR1 and CDR2: LNHNV and YYDKDF (reference sequence). V was pared by 2 bases and J by 12 bases, with 17 bases between. CDR3 amino acids: CATSRKFDSSLYF. The CDR3 DNA follows: TGTGCCACCAGCAGAAAATTCGACAGCAGCCTGTACTTC.

By share of the sample, this clonotype is medium-sized. This sequence joins TRBV30 and TRBJ1-2; D is possibly TRBD1 (5 bases). Germline V gene data show CDR1 as GTSNPN and CDR2 as SVGIG (reference sequence). Trimming left V 0 bases short and J 4 bases short, with 9 bases between. CDR3 length: 13 residues. Here the CDR3 reads CAWSVVGGYGYTF. CDR3 in DNA: TGTGCCTGGAGTGTTGTGGGGGGCTATGGCTACACCTTC.

The V call is TRBV10-3, the J call TRBJ2-3; TRBD2 matches 13 bases. The V and J ends lost 10 bases and 2 bases, in that order; junction bases with no gene match: 3. Germline values: CDR1 ENHRY, CDR2 SYGVKD. The CDR3 spans 14 residues. The CDR3 region is CASGLAGDTDTQYF. The CDR3 DNA follows: TGTGCCAGCGGACTAGCGGGGGACACAGATACGCAGTATTTT.

The V gene is TRBV12-3 or TRBV12-4, the J gene TRBJ2-3, with a tentative D call TRBD1 (6 bases). The V end lost 6 bases, the J end lost 3 bases, and 10 bases lay between the germline ends. There are 13 residues in the CDR3. CDR3 in amino acids: CASRTRGTDTQYF. CDR3 DNA sequence: TGTGCCAGCAGGACCAGGGGTACAGATACGCAGTATTTT.

The J gene is TRBJ2-3, the V gene TRBV20-1, with unresolved D. Between the trimmed V and J ends, which lost 0 bases and 5 bases, there was a span of 9 bases. This CDR3 comprises 13 residues. Germline CDR1 DFQATT, CDR2 SNEGSKA (reference sequence). CDR3 protein: CSARDPVGDTQYF. CDR3 DNA sequence: TGCAGTGCTAGAGACCCCGTGGGAGATACGCAGTATTTT.

The V call is TRBV15, the J call TRBJ1-2; TRBD1 matches at 9 bases. The CDR3 spans 17 residues. Germline V gene lookup returns CDR1 LNHNV and CDR2 YYDKDF (reference sequence). With V trimmed by 9 bases and J by 4 bases, 18 bases remained unmatched. This CDR3 is CATSDPGQGPKSYGYTF. The CDR3 DNA is TGTGCCACTTCCGACCCGGGACAGGGCCCTAAATCCTATGGCTACACCTTC.

The rearrangement links TRBV7-3 to TRBJ2-7; D might be TRBD1 (5 bases). CDR1 and CDR2 from the germline V gene are SGHTA and FQGTGA. Trimming removed 8 bases from V and 2 bases from J, with 13 bases in between. This CDR3 is 13 amino acids long. The CDR3 region is CASRSDSPYEQYF. CDR3 DNA: TGTGCCAGCCGGTCCGACAGCCCCTACGAGCAGTACTTC.

J is TRBJ1-1 and V is TRBV24-1; TRBD1 aligns across 8 bases. Per germline, CDR1 KGHDR and CDR2 SFDVKD. The CDR3 consists of 12 residues. The V gene end was trimmed by 9 bases and the J gene end by 6 bases; junction bases not matched to a gene: 5. CDR3 sequence (DNA): TGTGCCACCGGACAACAGGGGGCTGAAGCTTTCTTT. Translation: CATGQQGAEAFF.

The chain is built from TRBV29-1 and TRBJ2-7, with D tentatively TRBD1 (6 bases). Trimming cost V 4 bases and J 12 bases, with 22 bases left between them. CDR3 length: 13 amino acids. The germline V gene encodes CDR1 SQVTM and CDR2 ANQGSEA. The CDR3 loop is CSVGLNEGDGGYF. The CDR3 nucleotides read TGCAGCGTTGGTCTCAACGAGGGGGATGGCGGGTACTTC.

This chain links TRBV5-6 with TRBJ1-1, with 8 bases aligning to TRBD1. The junction had 1 base not matched to a gene; V was cut back by 2 bases and J by 1 base. The CDR3 extends over 14 amino acids. Germline V CDR1 and CDR2: SGHDT, YYEEEE. CDR3 in DNA: TGTGCCAGCAGCTTCGGGACAGGGAACACTGAAGCTTTCTTT. Translating it yields CASSFGTGNTEAFF.

V is TRBV20-1 and J is TRBJ2-1; a weak D match, TRBD2 (6 bases). CDR3 length equals 15 residues. Trimming left V 3 bases short and J 2 bases short, with 14 bases between. Germline loops: CDR1 DFQATT, CDR2 SNEGSKA (reference sequence). Written as DNA, the CDR3 is TGCAGTGCTAGGAACCGGCGGGGCCCCTACAATGAGCAGTTCTTC. It yields the protein CSARNRRGPYNEQFF.

This clonotype has more than one count but fewer than ten. The junction differs from germline at one of its ends, possibly a read error. The chain employs TRBV6-5 and TRBJ2-7; unclear D gene. Germline V gene sequence: CDR1 MNHEY, CDR2 SVGAGI. CDR3 length: 14 amino acids. The CDR3 DNA sequence: TGTGCCAGCAGGCAAGAAGGCATCTCCCACGAGCAGTACTTC. Amino acids: CASRQEGISHEQYF.

The V call is TRBV4-3, the J call TRBJ2-1, with 9 nucleotides matching TRBD2. The germline gives CDR1 LGHNA, CDR2 YSLEER. Trimming removed 0 bases from V and 4 bases from J; junction bases left unmatched: 13. The CDR3 is 19 residues long. Here the CDR3 reads CASSQDLRLAGTSYNEQFF. In DNA, the CDR3 is TGCGCCAGCAGCCAAGATCTCCGGCTAGCGGGAACCTCTTACAATGAGCAGTTCTTC.

This clonotype has only a few counts. A junction end diverges from the germline sequence, so it may reflect a read error. The chain is built from TRBV7-2 and TRBJ2-3; D ambiguous. This CDR3 has 18 amino acids. The germline V gene has CDR1 SGHTA and CDR2 FQGNSA. CDR3 nucleotide sequence: TGCGCCAGCAGCCCCCCCTGGTATAGCCGGCGGAGCACAGATACGCAGTATTTT. It is translated as CASSPPWYSRRSTDTQYF.

The V call is TRBV11-1, the J call TRBJ2-7; 7 bases line up with TRBD2. In germline, CDR1 is SGHAT, CDR2 FQDESV (reference sequence). V shed 6 bases and J 3 bases; nucleotides not matched to a gene: 14. There are 16 residues in the CDR3. CDR3 nucleotide sequence: TGTGCCAGCAGTCCCCCCGGGAGGAGGGTTCACTACGAGCAGTACTTC. Protein product: CASSPPGRRVHYEQYF.

This rearrangement joins TRBV30 to TRBJ1-1; D gene unclear. CDR3 length: 11 residues. V dropped 3 bases and J dropped 10 bases, with 12 bases sitting between them. Germline V CDR1 and CDR2: GTSNPN, SVGIG (reference sequence). DNA for the CDR3: TGTGCCTGGAGACGGGGAGCGGGAGCTTTCTTT. As protein: CAWRRGAGAFF. The full variable domain, in which reference TRBV30 and TRBJ1-1 provide the parts outside the CDR3, is SQTIHQWPATLVQPVGSPLSLECTVEGTSNPNLYWYRQAAGRGLQLLFYSVGIGQISSEVPQNLSASRPQDRQFILSSKKLLLSDSGFYLCAWRRGAGAFFGQGTRLTVV.